This T cell receptor beta chain was captured in a study of T cells expressing NK-cell markers. TCRdb derives one entry per CDR3 protein from the 5' RACE reads, leaving out DNA. Recorded for this sample: 150,000 or so distinct CDR3 sequences. Source material: blood T cells: a sorted CD56 or NKG2C T cell subset, CD4+ or CD8+ T cells, or bulk PBMC T cells (not recorded which). The sequence was obtained from a woman aged 45-60 years in good health.

Here the CDR3 reads CASTVIAGGIEQFF. This sequence joins TRBV7-9 and TRBJ2-1; the TCRdb D gene call, TRBD2, has no DNA to confirm it. CDR1 SEHNR and CDR2 FQNEAQ come from the germline V gene (reference sequence). This CDR3 is built from 14 residues.